This T cell receptor beta chain was documented in a study of identical twins. In regard to this clonotype: The target antigen is unknown.

The CDR3 is 17 amino acids. V gave up 3 bases and J gave up 4 bases; unmatched junction bases: 12. CDR1 is SGHRS and CDR2 is YFSETQ in the germline V gene. One entry per CDR3 protein results from TCRdb running MiXCR on the 5' RACE reads. The table lists about 240,000 distinct CDR3 sequences, 7.5% of them singletons. Regarding the study as a whole: Out-of-frame alpha sequences shared between twins exhibited an excess of low generation probability.

These data were likewise used in another study, on yellow fever vaccine responses in identical twins. That report notes: Twins showed a vaccine T cell response that reportedly seemed partly convergent, partly personalized.

The source of this sequence is a woman aged 18-35 years in good health. Sequenced: CD8+ T cells sorted from blood. The rearrangement links TRBV5-1 to TRBJ2-3; 9 bases are shared with TRBD2. The CDR3 region has the DNA TGCGCCAGCAGCTCCCATGGGCGGGGGGGCATGGCAGATACGCAGTATTTT. Its protein is CASSSHGRGGMADTQYF.